One sample yielded the 9 T cell receptor beta chains listed below, sequenced in a study of identical twins listed by TCRdb under 2016. Receptor amplification or capture employed 5' RACE. The sequencer was an Illumina HiSeq 2000. Through fastp at Q25 and MiXCR, TCRdb rebuilt clones from the public reads, retaining in-frame beta chains. Every CDR3 protein is listed once, alongside the most common genes and DNA of its rows. The sample yields roughly 700,000 distinct CDR3 sequences; roughly 8% were counted once. Jointly, the top ten make up 0.75% to 1% of the sample. The same sample was also studied in work on yellow fever vaccine responses in identical twins.

Input material: PBMCs. The receptors were sampled from a young woman in good health.

The table lists this clonotype with a few counts. The chain carries TRBV7-9 and TRBJ2-1, with 10 bases aligning to TRBD2. Germline loops: CDR1 SEHNR, CDR2 FQNEAQ (reference sequence). Losses at the gene ends were 4 bases for V and 12 bases for J; bases not matched to a gene: 6. CDR3 length equals 13 residues. The CDR3 here is CASSYSRTSGQFF. CDR3 nucleotide sequence: TGTGCCAGCAGCTACAGCCGGACTAGCGGGCAGTTCTTC.

The chain recombines TRBV27 with TRBJ2-7; D gene unclear. The V gene's germline CDR1 is MNHEY and CDR2 SMNVEV (reference sequence). The CDR3 consists of 15 residues. The ends were cut back, 0 bases at V and 1 base at J, with 10 bases in the middle. The CDR3 DNA sequence: TGTGCCAGCAGTTTATCCGCCTTGGAGTCCTACGAGCAGTACTTC. Translated, it gives CASSLSALESYEQYF.

This clonotype came up a few times. The chain couples TRBV4-2 to TRBJ1-2; 7 bases agree with TRBD1. CDR3 length: 14 residues. Germline CDR1 is LGHNA and CDR2 is YNFKEQ. V dropped 1 base and J dropped 3; count of bases not matched to a gene: 2. The CDR3 sequence is CASSQGTGDYGYTF. CDR3 nucleotide sequence: TGTGCCAGCAGCCAAGGGACAGGAGACTATGGCTACACCTTC.

The chain joins TRBV6-2 or TRBV6-3 to TRBJ2-7; D not resolved. From germline, CDR1 is MNHEY and CDR2 SVGEGT. This CDR3 has 14 amino acids. The ends were cut back, 1 base at V and 2 bases at J, with 9 bases in the middle. DNA of the CDR3: TGTGCCAGCAGTTACTTCCGTCCCCCCTACGAGCAGTACTTC. It is translated as CASSYFRPPYEQYF.

Only a few counts were recorded for this clonotype. The chain couples TRBV20-1 to TRBJ2-7; 12 bases agree with TRBD2. The CDR3 is 16 residues long. With 2 bases clipped from V and 7 bases from J, the junction kept 12 bases outside the gene matches. Germline loops: CDR1 DFQATT, CDR2 SNEGSKA (reference sequence). The CDR3 here is CSARTSGGLSSGEQYF. The CDR3 DNA reads as TGCAGTGCTAGAACTAGCGGGGGGCTATCGTCTGGGGAGCAGTACTTC.

With regard to this clonotype: Given a much more abundant clone one base away, this may be a read error. The rearrangement uses TRBV20-1 and TRBJ2-7, with D uncertain. Trimming left V 4 bases short and J 5 bases short, with 21 bases between. Germline V gene data show CDR1 as DFQATT and CDR2 as SNEGSKA (reference sequence). The CDR3 runs to 15 residues. The CDR3 is CSAKVTGSEIDEQYF. The CDR3 nucleotides are TGCAGTGCTAAAGTAACCGGGTCGGAGATCGACGAGCAGTACTTC.

The V call is TRBV5-6, the J call TRBJ2-4; 9 nucleotides line up with TRBD1. Per germline, CDR1 SGHDT and CDR2 YYEEEE. The CDR3 spans 16 residues. The junction had 11 bases not matched to a gene; V was cut back by 3 bases and J by 7 bases. This CDR3 is CASSSIDRGFLNIQYF. The CDR3 nucleotides are TGTGCCAGCAGCTCGATAGACAGGGGGTTCCTGAACATTCAGTACTTC.

The chain carries TRBV3-1 and TRBJ2-3; 7 bases align to TRBD1. V shed 2 bases and J 2 bases; nucleotides not matched to a gene: 7. The CDR3 extends over 16 amino acids. CDR1 and CDR2 from the germline V gene are LGHDT and YNNKEL (reference sequence). Here the CDR3 DNA reads TGTGCCAGCAGCCAATCGGACGGGACAGCCACAGATACGCAGTATTTT. It codes for CASSQSDGTATDTQYF.

The chain combines TRBV27 with TRBJ2-2; 11 bases match TRBD2. After removal of 3 bases from V and 9 bases from J, the junction contained 9 bases not matched to a gene. The CDR3 runs to 16 residues. CDR1 is MNHEY and CDR2 is SMNVEV in the germline V gene (reference sequence). The CDR3 coding sequence is TGTGCCAGCAGTTTCCTTATAGCGGGGGGGCCCCGGGAGCTGTTTTTT. Its translation is CASSFLIAGGPRELFF.